Below are 9 T cell receptor beta chains sequenced from a single sample in a study of blood T cell repertoires in COVID-19. Method: immunoSEQ multiplex PCR; TCRdb's copy keeps in-frame clones and lacks some. The sample records around 380,000 clones, approximately 80% being singletons. The source material was peripheral blood. The receptor source for this set is a human donor with acute or convalescent COVID-19. The donor label of this sample is uncertain.

This clone was seen only a few times. This chain links TRBV29-1 with TRBJ2-1, with D hard to call. The V and J ends lost 7 bases and 6 bases respectively, with 13 bases between them. The CDR3 is 12 residues long. The germline CDR1 and CDR2 sequences are SQVTM and ANQGSEA. CDR3 residues: CSGARPPNEQFF. CDR3 nucleotide sequence: TGCAGCGGGGCCCGACCCCCCAATGAGCAGTTCTTC.

This chain joins TRBV7-6 and TRBJ2-5; possible D gene TRBD2, 6 bases. Trimming removed 4 bases from V and 7 bases from J, with 19 bases in between. The CDR3 has 15 amino acids. CDR1 and CDR2 from the germline V gene are SGHVS and FNYEAQ. The CDR3 DNA is TGTGCCAGCAGCTCTGGGACTTCCACTCTTGTGACCCAGTACTTC. Its translation is CASSSGTSTLVTQYF.

CDR3 nucleotides: TGTGCCAGCAGCCACGGACAGGTGGGGAACACTGAAGCTTTCTTT. This sequence encodes CASSHGQVGNTEAFF. The chain uses TRBV5-4 and TRBJ1-1; 7 nucleotides match TRBD1. The CDR3 runs to 15 residues. CDR1 is SGHNT, CDR2 YYREEE, per germline (reference sequence). V shed 4 bases, J shed 1 base, and the junction held 7 bases outside the gene matches.

This clone has just one count. This chain joins TRBV7-8 and TRBJ2-5, with 7 positions matching TRBD2. Trimming removed 5 bases from V and 9 bases from J; junction bases left unmatched: 12. CDR3 length equals 14 residues. Germline V lookup: CDR1 SGHVS, CDR2 FQNEAQ. The CDR3 loop is CASSLSQGGRPQYF. CDR3 nucleotide sequence: TGTGCCAGCAGCCTCTCCCAGGGAGGGAGGCCCCAGTACTTC.

This clone showed up just a few times. The V and J genes are TRBV18 and TRBJ1-3; weak D call: TRBD1 (5 bases). This CDR3 has 18 residues. Germline V gives CDR1 KGHSH, CDR2 LQKENI. V lost 5 bases to trimming and J lost 6 bases, with 26 bases between them. CDR3 DNA sequence: TGTGCCAGCTCAGTCAACCGGCCTGCTCAGGGAAGTTTAAACACCATATATTTT. The encoded protein is CASSVNRPAQGSLNTIYF.

This clone was recorded only once. In nucleotides, the CDR3 is TGCGCCAGCAGCTACTACACAGGGATTACGAACACCGGGGAGCTGTTTTTT. Amino acid sequence: CASSYYTGITNTGELFF. The chain carries TRBV5-1 and TRBJ2-2, with a tentative D call TRBD1 (6 bases). Trimming pared 3 bases from V and 0 bases from J, leaving 15 bases between. The CDR3 runs to 17 residues. Germline values: CDR1 SGHRS, CDR2 YFSETQ. Full variable domain (missing parts from reference TRBV5-1 and TRBJ2-2): KAGVTQTPRYLIKTRGQQVTLSCSPISGHRSVSWYQQTPGQGLQFLFEYFSETQRNKGNFPGRFSGRQFSNSRSEMNVSTLELGDSALYLCASSYYTGITNTGELFFGEGSRLTVL.

V is TRBV12-3 or TRBV12-4 and J is TRBJ1-2, with D perhaps matching TRBD1 (5 bases). Between the trimmed V and J ends, which lost 3 bases and 7 bases, there was a span of 12 bases. This CDR3 has 13 residues. The CDR3 nucleotides are TGTGCCAGCAGTTTCGCAGGGCTGGGTGGCTACACCTTC. The encoded protein is CASSFAGLGGYTF.

This chain connects TRBV6-2 or TRBV6-3 to TRBJ2-1; 11 bases align to TRBD2. V gave up 5 bases and J gave up 7 bases; unmatched junction bases: 10. From germline, CDR1 is MNHEY and CDR2 SVGEGT. CDR3 length equals 16 residues. The CDR3 sequence: CASSRPSGGLLNEQFF. The CDR3 nucleotides are TGTGCCAGCAGTCGCCCTAGCGGGGGGCTTTTGAATGAGCAGTTCTTC.

This sequence joins TRBV7-2 and TRBJ1-2; 9 nucleotides match TRBD1. CDR3 length: 13 residues. J lost 7 bases, V lost 4 bases, and 4 bases had no gene match. CDR1 SGHTA and CDR2 FQGNSA come from the germline V gene. CDR3 nucleotides: TGTGCCAGCAGCTGGACAGGGGTTCGTGGCTACACCTTC. It encodes CASSWTGVRGYTF.